The 14 T cell receptor beta chains below all came from one sample that was sequenced in a study of T cells in Graves' hyperthyroidism and ophthalmopathy (dated by TCRdb to between 2018 and 2021). The library came from multiplex PCR. The instrument given in TCRdb is Illumina HiSeq 2000. TCR beta CDR3 regions were amplified from RNA transcripts. A first-round RT-PCR of the TCR CDR3 used the HTBI primer set with the Qiagen OneStep RT-PCR kit. TCRdb's own reprocessing of the public reads used fastp at Q25 and MiXCR and kept productive beta chains. Each CDR3 protein gets just one entry, which takes the most common genes and DNA from the rows behind it. In this sample the table shows around 350,000 distinct CDR3 sequences, 13% of which occur a single time. 9.2% of the sample rests with the top ten. Specimen: blood. The receptors were sampled from a woman between 18 and 29 years old with Graves' hyperthyroidism.

The chain couples TRBV24-1 to TRBJ2-1; no clear D. The CDR3 is 13 amino acids. Per the germline V gene, CDR1 is KGHDR and CDR2 is SFDVKD. V was cut by 0 bases and J by 6 bases, with 5 bases left in between. CDR3 bases: TGTGCCACCAGTGATTTGGTGGGCAATGAGCAGTTCTTC. Translating it yields CATSDLVGNEQFF.

This clonotype has a count of ten or more. This chain uses TRBV7-3 with TRBJ2-7; possibly TRBD2 for D (5 bases). The CDR3 is 12 amino acids. Between the trimmed V and J ends, which lost 6 bases and 5 bases, there was a span of 11 bases. Germline-derived CDR1 and CDR2 are SGHTA and FQGTGA. The CDR3: CASRGRSDEQYF. CDR3 coding DNA: TGTGCCAGCAGGGGGAGATCCGACGAGCAGTACTTC. Full variable domain (missing parts from reference TRBV7-3 and TRBJ2-7): GAGVSQTPSNKVTEKGKYVELRCDPISGHTALYWYRQSLGQGPEFLIYFQGTGAADDSGLPNDRFFAVRPEGSVSTLKIQRTERGDSAVYLCASRGRSDEQYFGPGTRLTVT.

This clonotype was found many times. This chain connects TRBV6-2 or TRBV6-3 to TRBJ2-3; the D is unclear. The V end lost 11 bases, the J end lost 1 base, and 13 bases lay between the germline ends. The germline V gene has CDR1 MNHEY and CDR2 SVGEGT. This CDR3 is 13 amino acids long. The CDR3 region is CASHRMGTDTQYF. CDR3 nucleotide sequence: TGTGCCTCCCATCGCATGGGCACAGATACGCAGTATTTT.

This clonotype came up many times. The chain couples TRBV3-1 to TRBJ2-3, with 8 bases aligning to TRBD1. The CDR3 has 15 residues. Trimming at V came to 5 bases and at J to 2 bases, leaving 6 bases not matched to a gene. From germline, CDR1 is LGHDT and CDR2 YNNKEL (reference sequence). The CDR3 DNA sequence: TGTGCCAGCAGCATGCGGACAGGGCACACAGATACGCAGTATTTT. It translates to CASSMRTGHTDTQYF.

This clonotype was detected many times. In DNA, the CDR3 is TGTGCCAGCAGCACGGGCCATAGCGGCTCCTACGAGCAGTACTTC. Amino acid sequence: CASSTGHSGSYEQYF. The chain is built from TRBV4-2 and TRBJ2-7; the D gene is possibly TRBD2 (6 bases). The V gene lost 5 bases and the J gene lost 0 bases, with 14 bases spanning the gap. The CDR3 has 15 residues. The germline V gene encodes CDR1 LGHNA and CDR2 YNFKEQ.

The rearrangement uses TRBV27 and TRBJ1-4; D call uncertain. The CDR3 is made up of 15 amino acids. V was cut by 1 base and J by 4 bases, with 10 bases left in between. CDR1 is MNHEY and CDR2 is SMNVEV in the germline V gene (reference sequence). The CDR3 spells CASSLFPGFNEKLFF. CDR3 in DNA: TGTGCCAGCAGTTTATTCCCGGGATTTAATGAAAAACTGTTTTTT. Variable domain in full (rest from reference TRBV27 and TRBJ1-4): EAQVTQNPRYLITVTGKKLTVTCSQNMNHEYMSWYRQDPGLGLRQIYYSMNVEVTDKGDVPEGYKVSRKEKRNFPLILESPSPNQTSLYFCASSLFPGFNEKLFFGSGTQLSVL.

Many counts were recorded for this clonotype. V and J are TRBV6-1 and TRBJ1-4; 11 bases map to TRBD1. The CDR3 covers 15 residues. The V segment lost 5 bases and the J segment 7 bases; nucleotides outside the gene matches: 6. Germline-derived CDR1 and CDR2 are MNHNS and SASEGT. Here the CDR3 DNA reads TGTGCCAGCAGTCATCGAGGACAGGGGGCTGAAAAACTGTTTTTT. It is translated as CASSHRGQGAEKLFF.

This sequence joins TRBV29-1 and TRBJ2-6; a weak D match, TRBD2 (7 bases). Trimming left V 7 bases short and J 0 bases short, with 16 bases between. Germline-derived CDR1 and CDR2 are SQVTM and ANQGSEA. The CDR3 has 16 residues. CDR3 region: CSALGGAPSGANVLTF. In DNA, the CDR3 is TGCAGCGCCCTAGGGGGGGCACCCTCTGGGGCCAACGTCCTGACTTTC. The whole variable domain, filled in from reference TRBV29-1 and TRBJ2-6, reads SAVISQKPSRDICQRGTSLTIQCQVDSQVTMMFWYRQQPGQSLTLIATANQGSEATYESGFVIDKFPISRPNLTFSTLTVSNMSPEDSSIYLCSALGGAPSGANVLTFGAGSRLTVL.

The gene calls are TRBV11-2 and TRBJ1-1; TRBD1 might be the D (6 bases). V was clipped by 7 bases and J by 1 base, with 16 bases between them. From germline, CDR1 is SGHAT and CDR2 FQNNGV. The CDR3 totals 15 residues. The DNA for the CDR3 is TGTGCCAGCATCTATACTGGGGGGCCGAACACTGAAGCTTTCTTT. Encoded protein: CASIYTGGPNTEAFF.

This clonotype was detected a few times. The chain recombines TRBV27 with TRBJ1-2; D is ambiguous. Germline assignment: CDR1 MNHEY and CDR2 SMNVEV (reference sequence). V was clipped by 2 bases and J by 7 bases, with 14 bases between them. This CDR3 contains 14 residues. Here the CDR3 DNA reads TGTGCCAGCAGTTTAACGGGAGGGCTCGGTGGCTACACCTTC. This translates into CASSLTGGLGGYTF.

This clonotype has a count of ten or more. The CDR3 loop reads CASSSPLTQEETQYF. DNA of the CDR3: TGCGCCAGCAGCTCCCCTCTAACTCAGGAAGAGACCCAGTACTTC. The chain is built from TRBV5-1 and TRBJ2-5; D gene uncertain. This CDR3 has 15 residues. Germline V gene data show CDR1 as SGHRS and CDR2 as YFSETQ. Trimming left V 3 bases short and J 3 bases short, with 15 bases between.

Many counts were recorded for this clonotype. This sequence joins TRBV5-1 and TRBJ2-3, with a weak D call TRBD1 (6 bases). V was shortened by 5 bases and J by 0 bases, with 13 bases between the two germline ends. The CDR3 length is 15 residues. CDR1 and CDR2 from the germline V gene are SGHRS and YFSETQ. The CDR3 is CASRIDRTSTDTQYF. The CDR3 region has the DNA TGCGCCAGCAGGATCGACAGGACCAGCACAGATACGCAGTATTTT.

This clonotype has at least ten counts. The chain recombines TRBV5-8 with TRBJ2-2, with D perhaps matching TRBD1 (5 bases). Trimming pared 2 bases from V and 4 bases from J, leaving 9 bases between. This CDR3 region has 14 residues. Germline V gene sequence: CDR1 SGHTS, CDR2 YDEGEE. The CDR3 DNA sequence: TGTGCCAGCAGCTTAAGCAGGGCCACCGGGGAGCTGTTTTTT. Encoded protein: CASSLSRATGELFF.

This clonotype was detected ten times or more. The chain carries TRBV6-2 or TRBV6-3 and TRBJ2-7; 8 bases line up with TRBD1. CDR1 is MNHEY and CDR2 is SVGEGT in the germline V gene. V lost 2 bases and J lost 2; bases outside the gene matches: 5. CDR3 length: 15 residues. In DNA form, the CDR3 reads TGTGCCAGCAGTTACCTTCGGACAGGGCCCTACGAGCAGTACTTC. Its protein is CASSYLRTGPYEQYF.